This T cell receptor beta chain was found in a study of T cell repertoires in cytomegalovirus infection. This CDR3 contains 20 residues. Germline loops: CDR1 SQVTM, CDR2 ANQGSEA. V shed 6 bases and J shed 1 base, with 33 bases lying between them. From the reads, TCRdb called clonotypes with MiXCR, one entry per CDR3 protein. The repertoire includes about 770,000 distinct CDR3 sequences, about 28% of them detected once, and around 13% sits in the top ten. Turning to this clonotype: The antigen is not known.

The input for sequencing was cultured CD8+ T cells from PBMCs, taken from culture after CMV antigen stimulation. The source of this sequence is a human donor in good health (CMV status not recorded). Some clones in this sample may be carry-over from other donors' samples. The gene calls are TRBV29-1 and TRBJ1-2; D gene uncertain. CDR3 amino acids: CSVASRKSGNLAQFNYGYTF. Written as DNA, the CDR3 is TGCAGCGTCGCCTCCCGAAAATCCGGGAATTTGGCCCAGTTTAACTATGGCTACACCTTC.